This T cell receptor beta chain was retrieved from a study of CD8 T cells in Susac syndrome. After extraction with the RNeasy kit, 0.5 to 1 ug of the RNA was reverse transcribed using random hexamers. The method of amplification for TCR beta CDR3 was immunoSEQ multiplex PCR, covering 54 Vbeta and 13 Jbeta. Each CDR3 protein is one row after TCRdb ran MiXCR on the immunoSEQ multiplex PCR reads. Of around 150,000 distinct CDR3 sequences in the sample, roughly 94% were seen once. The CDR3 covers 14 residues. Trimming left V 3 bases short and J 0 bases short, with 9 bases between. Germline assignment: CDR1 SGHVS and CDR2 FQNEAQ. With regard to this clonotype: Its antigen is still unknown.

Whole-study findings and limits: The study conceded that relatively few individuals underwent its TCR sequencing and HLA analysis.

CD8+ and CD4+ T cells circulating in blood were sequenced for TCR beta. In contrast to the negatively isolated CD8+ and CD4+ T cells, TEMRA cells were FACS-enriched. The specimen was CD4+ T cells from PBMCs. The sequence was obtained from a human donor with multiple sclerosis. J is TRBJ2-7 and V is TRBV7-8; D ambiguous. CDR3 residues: CASSFQPNSYEQYF. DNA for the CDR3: TGTGCCAGCAGCTTTCAGCCGAACTCCTACGAGCAGTACTTC.